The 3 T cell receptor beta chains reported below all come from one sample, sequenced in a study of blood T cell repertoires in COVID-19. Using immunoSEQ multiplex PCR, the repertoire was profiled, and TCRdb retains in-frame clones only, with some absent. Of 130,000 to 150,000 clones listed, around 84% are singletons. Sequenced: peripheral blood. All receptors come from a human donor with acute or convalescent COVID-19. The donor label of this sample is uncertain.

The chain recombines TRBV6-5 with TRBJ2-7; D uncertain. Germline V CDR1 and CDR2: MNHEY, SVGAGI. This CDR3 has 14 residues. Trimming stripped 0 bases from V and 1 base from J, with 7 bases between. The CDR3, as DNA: TGTGCCAGCAGTTACTCTCGTTATTCCTACGAGCAGTACTTC. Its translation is CASSYSRYSYEQYF.

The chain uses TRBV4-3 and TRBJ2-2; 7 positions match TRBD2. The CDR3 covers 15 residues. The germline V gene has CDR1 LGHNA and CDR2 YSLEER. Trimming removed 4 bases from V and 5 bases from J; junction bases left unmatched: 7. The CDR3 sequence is CASSRLGGGTGELFF. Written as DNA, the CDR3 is TGCGCCAGCAGCCGGTTGGGCGGGGGTACCGGGGAGCTGTTTTTT.

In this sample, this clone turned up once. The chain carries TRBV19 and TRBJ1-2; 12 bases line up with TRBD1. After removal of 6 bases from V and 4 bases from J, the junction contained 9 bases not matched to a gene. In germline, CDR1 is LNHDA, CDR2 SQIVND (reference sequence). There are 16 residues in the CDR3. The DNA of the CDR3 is TGTGCCAGTAGCGCTCCGGGACAGGGGGCTTTCTATGGCTACACCTTC. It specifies CASSAPGQGAFYGYTF.